A selection of T cell receptor beta chains follows, all from one sample in a study of CD8+CD57+ T cells in acquired aplastic anemia. TCRdb fed the reads into MiXCR, producing one record per CDR3 protein. This sample carries 400,000 to 600,000 distinct CDR3 sequences, approximately 33% of them seen once, and the ten largest clones take less than 1%. The sequencing sample was made of sorted CD4+, CD8+, or CD8+CD57+ T cells (not recorded which) from PBMCs. These receptors were collected from a human donor with aplastic anemia. Both conserved end residues are part of each CDR3. D genes are given only for firm matches. Not every row has a clone size; where given, it reads once, few, many or a size class.

V,size,D,J,CDR3,DNA
TRBV6-1,few,.,TRBJ2-7,CASSDPGRQVQYF,TGTGCCAGCAGCGACCCGGGACGGCAAGTGCAGTACTTC
TRBV5-8,few,TRBD2,TRBJ2-1,CASSLRRELNEQFF,TGTGCCAGCAGCTTGAGGCGGGAGCTAAATGAGCAGTTCTTC
TRBV10-1,many,.,TRBJ1-6,CASSGADGGSYNSPLHF,TGCGCCAGCAGTGGGGCAGACGGAGGCTCCTATAATTCACCCCTCCACTTT
TRBV20-1,.,.,TRBJ1-3,CSARDSPGGVGSGNTIYF,TGCAGTGCTAGAGATAGTCCGGGGGGAGTTGGTTCTGGAAACACCATATATTTT
TRBV5-1,few,TRBD2,TRBJ2-7,CASSSTSGRTYEQYF,TGCGCCAGCAGCTCGACTAGCGGGAGAACCTACGAGCAGTACTTC
TRBV7-9,.,.,TRBJ1-5,CASPFRDNNQPQHF,TGTGCCTCACCGTTTCGGGACAACAATCAGCCCCAGCATTTT
TRBV20-1,.,.,TRBJ1-3,CSARPAGNTIYF,TGCAGTGCTAGACCAGCGGGAAACACCATATATTTT
TRBV6-1,.,TRBD1,TRBJ1-2,CASSEPGTANYGYTF,TGTGCCAGCAGTGAACCCGGGACAGCGAACTATGGCTACACCTTC
TRBV10-3,many,.,TRBJ1-5,CAISGQSNQPQHF,TGTGCCATCAGTGGGCAGAGCAATCAGCCCCAGCATTTT
TRBV5-1,many,.,TRBJ1-2,CASRLWKVGSDGYTF,TGCGCCAGCCGCCTTTGGAAGGTGGGGAGCGATGGCTACACCTTC
TRBV19,many,TRBD1,TRBJ1-5,CASMGTGDQPQHF,TGTGCCAGTATGGGGACAGGGGATCAGCCCCAGCATTTT
TRBV24-1,.,.,TRBJ2-3,CATSDLQAGISTDTQYF,TGTGCCACCAGTGATTTGCAAGCAGGGATTAGCACAGATACGCAGTATTTT
TRBV25-1,many,.,TRBJ1-2,CASSGGTQVGDYGYTF,TGTGCCAGCAGTGGGGGGACACAAGTCGGTGACTATGGCTACACCTTC
TRBV19,many,.,TRBJ1-1,CASSIPGGPNTEAFF,TGTGCCAGTAGTATCCCGGGAGGGCCGAACACTGAAGCTTTCTTT
TRBV3-1,.,TRBD2,TRBJ2-1,CASSPGLAGGPLYNEQFF,TGTGCCAGCAGCCCTGGACTAGCGGGGGGGCCATTGTACAATGAGCAGTTCTTC
TRBV7-3,.,.,TRBJ1-1,CASSLNSVNTEAFF,TGTGCCAGCAGCTTAAACAGTGTGAACACTGAAGCTTTCTTT
TRBV2,many,TRBD1,TRBJ1-1,CASSLRDRRNTEAFF,TGTGCCAGCAGTCTGAGGGACAGGAGGAACACTGAAGCTTTCTTT
TRBV20-1,many,.,TRBJ2-7,CSAQRGMLSYEQYF,TGCAGTGCCCAGAGGGGCATGCTCTCCTACGAGCAGTACTTC
TRBV19,many,.,TRBJ1-6,CASSIAGGRINSPLHF,TGTGCCAGTAGTATAGCCGGGGGACGGATTAATTCACCCCTCCACTTT
TRBV4-1,.,TRBD1,TRBJ2-7,CASSQDRSTGQSYEQYF,TGCGCCAGCAGCCAAGATCGCTCGACAGGGCAATCCTACGAGCAGTACTTC
TRBV20-1,.,TRBD1,TRBJ2-3,CSAIRDRGTDTQYF,TGCAGTGCTATACGGGACAGGGGCACAGATACGCAGTATTTT
TRBV20-1,many,.,TRBJ2-1,CSARWDNEQFF,TGCAGTGCTAGGTGGGACAATGAGCAGTTCTTC
TRBV14,.,TRBD1,TRBJ1-5,CASSPLGQGAGQPQHF,TGTGCCAGCAGCCCCTTGGGACAGGGGGCCGGTCAGCCCCAGCATTTT
TRBV2,many,.,TRBJ2-7,CASSDGLLPEQYF,TGTGCCAGCAGTGACGGACTACTTCCCGAGCAGTACTTC
TRBV25-1,.,TRBD1,TRBJ2-2,CASSEYQGAF,TGTGCCAGCAGTGAATACCAGGGGGCTTTT
TRBV7-8,few,.,TRBJ2-1,CASSSAAWDSYNEQFF,TGTGCCAGCAGCTCGGCTGCGTGGGACTCCTACAATGAGCAGTTCTTC
TRBV20-1,.,TRBD1,TRBJ1-1,CSAAGTGGADTEAFF,TGCAGTGCTGCCGGGACAGGGGGCGCCGACACTGAAGCTTTCTTT
TRBV7-2,few,.,TRBJ2-7,CASSIGVFYEQYF,TGTGCCAGCAGCATCGGGGTTTTCTACGAGCAGTACTTC
TRBV7-2,many,.,TRBJ2-7,CASSLITGYEQYF,TGTGCCAGCAGCTTGATCACAGGCTACGAGCAGTACTTC
TRBV29-1,many,TRBD2,TRBJ2-1,CSVVAGAPYNEQFF,TGCAGCGTTGTAGCGGGAGCCCCCTACAATGAGCAGTTCTTC
TRBV25-1,few,TRBD1,TRBJ2-7,CASSPLGQGASAYEQYF,TGTGCCAGCTCACCACTAGGCCAGGGGGCAAGCGCGTACGAGCAGTACTTC
TRBV19,many,.,TRBJ1-4,CASSISGEEKLFF,TGTGCCAGTAGTATATCAGGGGAGGAAAAACTGTTTTTT
TRBV2,.,TRBD1,TRBJ1-5,CASSYRSSGGQPQHF,TGTGCCAGCAGTTACCGTTCGTCAGGGGGTCAGCCCCAGCATTTT
TRBV12-3/TRBV12-4,few,.,TRBJ1-1,CASRQEMNTEAFF,TGTGCCAGCAGACAGGAAATGAACACTGAAGCTTTCTTT
TRBV2,many,.,TRBJ1-1,CASRRDQAEAFF,TGTGCCAGCAGAAGGGACCAAGCTGAAGCTTTCTTT
TRBV7-8,.,.,TRBJ2-3,CASSLVLTVADTQYF,TGTGCCAGCAGCTTAGTCTTAACCGTCGCAGATACGCAGTATTTT
TRBV4-1,few,TRBD2,TRBJ2-7,CASSQSLAEIYEQYF,TGCGCCAGCAGCCAATCCCTAGCGGAAATATACGAGCAGTACTTC
TRBV30,few,.,TRBJ1-2,CAWSDRSTNGYTF,TGTGCCTGGAGCGACAGGTCAACCAACGGCTACACCTTC
TRBV13,.,TRBD1,TRBJ1-2,CASSLGGQGNGYTF,TGTGCCAGCAGCTTAGGGGGACAGGGGAATGGCTACACCTTC
TRBV7-9,.,.,TRBJ2-2,CASSPFSGELLF,TGTGCCAGCAGCCCGTTTTCCGGGGAGCTGCTTTTT
TRBV5-1,.,TRBD1,TRBJ1-6,CASSVPTGRDSPLHF,TGCGCCAGTAGCGTACCGACAGGGAGGGATTCACCCCTCCACTTT
TRBV18,few,TRBD2,TRBJ2-7,CASSRDLAGGYEQYF,TGTGCCAGCTCACGAGACCTAGCGGGAGGATACGAGCAGTACTTC
TRBV5-1,few,.,TRBJ2-1,CASSFSGTNNEQFF,TGCGCCAGCAGCTTTTCCGGAACCAATAATGAGCAGTTCTTC
TRBV14,.,TRBD2,TRBJ2-7,CASSRDGRNEQYF,TGTGCCAGCAGCCGGGACGGGAGGAACGAGCAGTACTTC
TRBV15,few,TRBD1,TRBJ1-1,CATSRGRQGSTEAFF,TGTGCCACCAGCAGAGGCCGACAGGGTTCCACTGAAGCTTTCTTT
TRBV24-1,many,TRBD1,TRBJ2-7,CATSDAGGSNEQYF,TGTGCCACCAGTGATGCAGGGGGCTCTAACGAGCAGTACTTC
TRBV7-9,.,TRBD1,TRBJ1-2,CASSLARQGYYGYTF,TGTGCCAGCAGCTTAGCGCGACAGGGATACTATGGCTACACCTTC
TRBV10-3,.,.,TRBJ2-2,CASSEVPVEYAGELFF,TGTGCCAGCAGTGAGGTGCCGGTAGAATACGCCGGGGAGCTGTTTTTT
TRBV18,few,.,TRBJ2-5,CASSPPAGGRETQYF,TGTGCCAGCTCACCACCGGCTGGGGGCCGTGAGACCCAGTACTTC
TRBV7-3,many,TRBD1,TRBJ1-5,CASSPSGTGIQHF,TGTGCCAGCAGCCCGTCCGGGACAGGGATCCAGCATTTT
TRBV7-8,many,.,TRBJ1-3,CASSTSQGRESGNTIYF,TGTGCCAGCAGCACCAGTCAGGGGAGGGAGTCTGGAAACACCATATATTTT
TRBV4-2,.,TRBD2,TRBJ2-7,CASSAREGDYYEQYF,TGTGCCAGCAGCGCCCGGGAGGGGGACTACTACGAGCAGTACTTC